What follows are 13 T cell receptor beta chains derived from one specimen sequenced in a study of blood T cells in healthy people across ages. The use of a sample-barcoded 5' primer and a J-beta primer mix characterized a second PCR of about 6 to 11 cycles. TCRdb reprocessed the 5' RACE reads with MiXCR, giving one entry per CDR3 protein. Of hundreds of thousands of distinct CDR3 sequences listed, approximately 53% are singletons. Sequenced input: blood. The receptors shown here come from a man aged 40-49 years in good health.

To note about this clonotype: One end of the junction varies from germline; a read error may be responsible. The chain couples TRBV6-5 to TRBJ2-7, with D possibly TRBD2 on 6 matching bases. The CDR3 is 14 residues long. Germline assignment: CDR1 MNHEY and CDR2 SVGAGI. CDR3 protein: CASSPTRFGNELYF. The CDR3, as DNA: TGTGCCAGCAGTCCGACTAGGTTCGGCAATGAGCTGTACTTC.

The V and J genes are TRBV29-1 and TRBJ2-1; TRBD1 aligns across 8 bases. CDR3 length: 12 amino acids. The junction had 4 bases not matched to a gene; V was cut back by 3 bases and J by 9 bases. CDR1 SQVTM and CDR2 ANQGSEA come from the germline V gene. This chain's CDR3 is CSVDQGAAEQFF. The CDR3 bases are TGCAGCGTTGATCAGGGGGCGGCTGAGCAGTTCTTC.

This chain connects TRBV6-5 to TRBJ2-1; 12 bases match TRBD1. In germline, CDR1 is MNHEY, CDR2 SVGAGI. The CDR3 runs to 15 residues. The V gene end was trimmed by 6 bases and the J gene end by 7 bases; junction bases not matched to a gene: 7. DNA of the CDR3: TGTGCCAGCAGCCAGGGACAGGGGGCACTTAATGAGCAGTTCTTC. This translates into CASSQGQGALNEQFF.

CDR3 DNA: TGTGCCAGCAGTTTACAGAAAAATTGGTACCAAGAGACCCAGTACTTC. Protein product: CASSLQKNWYQETQYF. This sequence joins TRBV25-1 and TRBJ2-5; D uncertain. CDR1 is MGHDK and CDR2 is SYGVNS in the germline V gene. This CDR3 has 16 amino acids. V lost 5 bases, J lost 0 bases, and 16 bases lay in between.

Comment on this clonotype: One end of the junction varies from germline; a read error may be responsible. The rearrangement uses TRBV2 and TRBJ2-2, with TRBD2 identical over 7 bases. The CDR3 covers 15 residues. The germline CDR1 and CDR2 sequences are SNHLY and FYNNEI. The CDR3 protein is CVSSTGGSNTGELFF. Here the CDR3 DNA reads TGTGTCAGCAGTACTGGCGGGAGCAACACCGGGGAGCTGTTTTTT.

Notes on this clonotype: One end of the junction fails to match germline, which may point to a read error. The V call is TRBV20-1, the J call TRBJ2-3, with TRBD2 as a possible D gene (6 bases). The length of the CDR3 is 16 residues. Germline CDR1 is DFQATT and CDR2 is SNEGSKA (reference sequence). The chain's CDR3 is CSAQALRRDGTDAQYF. The DNA for the CDR3 is TGCAGTGCCCAGGCCCTACGGCGGGATGGCACAGATGCGCAGTATTTT.

This chain uses TRBV2 with TRBJ2-7; TRBD1 or TRBD2 may be the D gene (6 bases each). V was clipped by 8 bases and J by 7 bases, with 24 bases between them. The CDR3 is 15 amino acids. The germline V gene has CDR1 SNHLY and CDR2 FYNNEI. The CDR3 reads CASCYREASYNEQYF. CDR3 bases: TGTGCCAGCTGTTACAGGGAGGCTTCCTACAATGAGCAGTACTTC.

The genes are TRBV24-1 and TRBJ2-1; TRBD1 agrees at 8 bases. Germline values: CDR1 KGHDR, CDR2 SFDVKD. V dropped 6 bases and J dropped 6; count of bases not matched to a gene: 6. CDR3 length: 14 amino acids. CDR3 sequence: CATSNRGTFNEQFF. The CDR3 DNA follows: TGTGCCACCAGTAACAGGGGGACCTTCAATGAGCAGTTCTTC.

The gene calls are TRBV6-2 or TRBV6-3 and TRBJ2-3, with 7 bases identical to TRBD1. The CDR3 is made up of 15 amino acids. Germline V gene data show CDR1 as MNHEY and CDR2 as SVGEGT. V gave up 2 bases and J gave up 2 bases; unmatched junction bases: 4. CDR3 loop: CASSYRTGVTDTQYF. CDR3 nucleotides: TGTGCCAGCAGTTACCGCACAGGGGTCACAGATACGCAGTATTTT.

This clonotype has a handful of counts. The rearrangement links TRBV6-2 or TRBV6-3 to TRBJ2-3, with TRBD2 matching 10 bases. Germline V gene sequence: CDR1 MNHEY, CDR2 SVGEGT. J gave up 0 bases and V 4 bases, and 4 bases lay outside the gene matches. This CDR3 comprises 16 residues. In DNA, the CDR3 is TGTGCCAGCAGTTCGTGGACTAGCGGCAGCACAGATACGCAGTATTTT. Translating it yields CASSSWTSGSTDTQYF.

The chain is built from TRBV6-2 or TRBV6-3 and TRBJ2-1, with D perhaps TRBD2 (6 bases). CDR3 length equals 12 residues. V gave up 6 bases and J gave up 15 bases, with 18 bases separating them. CDR1 is MNHEY, CDR2 SVGEGT, per germline. The CDR3 coding sequence is TGTGCCAGCAGGCGCCCCCAAACTAGCCTGTTCTTC. Protein: CASRRPQTSLFF.

V gene TRBV20-1 combines with J gene TRBJ2-5, with TRBD2 matching over 15 bases. TRBJ2-7 matches the DNA end more closely, so the J call is doubtful. This CDR3 contains 17 residues. CDR1 and CDR2 from the germline V gene are DFQATT and SNEGSKA (reference sequence). The CDR3 bases are TGCAGTGCTAGACCCGTCGGAGGACTAGCGGGGGGGTACGAGCAGTACTTC. This codes for CSARPVGGLAGGYEQYF.

This clonotype was counted a few times. This chain links TRBV29-1 with TRBJ2-3, with TRBD1 identical over 9 bases. The CDR3 totals 20 residues. Germline lookup yields CDR1 SQVTM and CDR2 ANQGSEA. Trimming took 0 bases from V and 4 from J; bases not matched to a gene: 20. CDR3 residues: CSVEDRRGQGFKAGPDTQYF. In DNA form, the CDR3 reads TGCAGCGTTGAAGACCGCAGGGGACAGGGATTCAAAGCTGGGCCAGATACGCAGTATTTT.